This T cell receptor (beta chain) originates from a study of blood T cell repertoires in COVID-19. From germline, CDR1 is LNHDA and CDR2 SQIVND (reference sequence). V lost 5 bases and J lost 3, with 23 bases in between. This CDR3 is built from 17 residues. Generated by immunoSEQ multiplex PCR, the TCRdb table keeps only in-frame clones and is missing some. The repertoire holds about 200,000 clones, about nine tenths seen once, with 1.5% to 2% in the top ten. This receptor was obtained from a man aged 18 to 35 with active or convalescent COVID-19. Sequenced material: peripheral blood. The chain links TRBV19 to TRBJ2-7, with a tentative D call TRBD2 (6 bases). In DNA, the CDR3 is TGTGCCAGTAGTGCCGACCTGCGGGGAGGAGGATACTACGAGCAGTACTTC. Translating gives CASSADLRGGGYYEQYF.